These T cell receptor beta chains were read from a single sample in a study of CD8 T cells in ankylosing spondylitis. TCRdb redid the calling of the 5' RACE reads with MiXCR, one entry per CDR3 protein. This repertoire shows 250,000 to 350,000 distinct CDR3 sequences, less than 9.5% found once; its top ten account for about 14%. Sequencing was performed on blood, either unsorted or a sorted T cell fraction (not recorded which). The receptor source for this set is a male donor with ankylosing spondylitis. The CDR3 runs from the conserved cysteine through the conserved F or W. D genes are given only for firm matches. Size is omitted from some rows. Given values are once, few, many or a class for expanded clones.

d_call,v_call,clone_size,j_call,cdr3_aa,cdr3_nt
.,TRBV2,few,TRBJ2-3,CASRGGYIPQNTDTQYF,TGTGCCAGCAGGGGGGGATACATCCCTCAGAACACAGATACGCAGTATTTT
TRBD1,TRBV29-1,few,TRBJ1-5,CSVEGTGDSNQPQHF,TGCAGCGTTGAAGGGACAGGGGATAGCAATCAGCCCCAGCATTTT
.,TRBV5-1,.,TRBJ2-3,CASSADSPTDTQYF,TGCGCCAGCAGCGCGGACAGCCCCACAGATACGCAGTATTTT
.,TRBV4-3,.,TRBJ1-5,CASSQGFLGGDQPQHF,TGCGCCAGCAGCCAAGGCTTCTTGGGAGGGGATCAGCCCCAGCATTTT
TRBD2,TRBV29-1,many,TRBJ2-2,CSVDGGRNTGELFF,TGCAGCGTTGATGGCGGGAGGAACACCGGGGAGCTGTTTTTT
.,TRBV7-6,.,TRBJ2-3,CASSLDPRDTQYF,TGTGCCAGCAGCTTAGACCCCCGTGATACGCAGTATTTT
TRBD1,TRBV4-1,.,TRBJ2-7,CASSQDGYRGQEQYF,TGCGCCAGCAGCCAAGATGGGTACAGGGGTCAAGAGCAGTACTTC
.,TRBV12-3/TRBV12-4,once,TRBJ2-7,CASSLGTAAYEQYF,TGTGCCAGCAGTTTAGGGACAGCGGCCTACGAGCAGTACTTC
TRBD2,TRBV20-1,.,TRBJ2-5,CSARDTGGGETQYF,TGCAGTGCTAGAGATACGGGAGGGGGTGAGACCCAGTACTTC
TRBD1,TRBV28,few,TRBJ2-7,CASRLPGQGSEQYF,TGTGCCAGCAGGCTTCCGGGACAGGGAAGCGAGCAGTACTTC
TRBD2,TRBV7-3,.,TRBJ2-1,CASSFGLAGTNEQFF,TGTGCCAGCAGCTTCGGACTAGCGGGTACCAATGAGCAGTTCTTC
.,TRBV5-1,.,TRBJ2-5,CASSLEGSRETQYF,TGCGCCAGCAGCTTGGAGGGATCGCGAGAGACCCAGTACTTC
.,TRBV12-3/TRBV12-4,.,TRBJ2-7,CASTKKPTTPGEQYF,TGTGCCAGCACCAAAAAGCCGACAACCCCGGGGGAGCAGTACTTC
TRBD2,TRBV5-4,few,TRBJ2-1,CASSLAPTSGTSGPYNEQFF,TGTGCCAGCAGCTTGGCGCCTACATCCGGGACTAGCGGGCCGTACAATGAGCAGTTCTTC
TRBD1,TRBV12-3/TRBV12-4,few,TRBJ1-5,CASSPGTGLNQPQHF,TGTGCCAGCAGCCCCGGGACAGGGCTCAATCAGCCCCAGCATTTT
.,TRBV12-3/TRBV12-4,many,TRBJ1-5,CASSLAPSNQPQHF,TGTGCCAGCAGTTTGGCCCCTAGCAATCAGCCCCAGCATTTT
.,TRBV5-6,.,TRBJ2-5,CASSFGFRGGQF,TGTGCCAGCAGCTTTGGGTTTCGCGGGGGACAATTC
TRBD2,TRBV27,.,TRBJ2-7,CASRQAGGNEQYF,TGTGCCAGCAGGCAAGCGGGAGGTAACGAGCAGTACTTC
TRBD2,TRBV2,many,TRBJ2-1,CASSESGSSYNEQFF,TGTGCCAGCAGTGAAAGCGGGAGCTCCTACAATGAGCAGTTCTTC
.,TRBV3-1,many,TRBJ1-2,CASSQNPQGSNYGYTF,TGTGCCAGCAGCCAAAACCCGCAGGGGTCTAACTATGGCTACACCTTC
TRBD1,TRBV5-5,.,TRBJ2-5,CASSLDLTGGRTQYF,TGTGCCAGCAGCTTGGACTTGACAGGGGGCCGGACCCAGTACTTC
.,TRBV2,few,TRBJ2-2,CASSEARGTGELFF,TGTGCCAGCAGTGAAGCGCGTGGGACCGGGGAGCTGTTTTTT
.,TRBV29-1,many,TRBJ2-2,CSARRQSNTGELFF,TGCAGCGCCCGGCGACAATCCAACACCGGGGAGCTGTTTTTT
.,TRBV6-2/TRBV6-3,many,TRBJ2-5,CASSYWTIQETQYF,TGTGCCAGCAGTTACTGGACTATCCAAGAGACCCAGTACTTC
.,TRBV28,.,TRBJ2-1,CASSFEPGNGNEQFF,TGTGCCAGCAGTTTTGAACCTGGTAATGGGAATGAGCAGTTCTTC
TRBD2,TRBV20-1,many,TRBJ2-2,CSAKSGSWGTGELFF,TGCAGTGCGAAAAGCGGGAGCTGGGGCACCGGGGAGCTGTTTTTT
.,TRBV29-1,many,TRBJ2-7,CSVESGDSSYEQYF,TGCAGCGTTGAATCAGGGGATAGCTCCTACGAGCAGTACTTC
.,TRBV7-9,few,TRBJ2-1,CASSFAGKGEQFF,TGTGCCAGCAGCTTCGCGGGGAAGGGTGAGCAGTTCTTC
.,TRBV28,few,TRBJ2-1,CATTGKPYNEQFF,TGTGCCACCACAGGGAAACCCTACAATGAGCAGTTCTTC
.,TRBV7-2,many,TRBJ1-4,CASSAPVGGRNEKLFF,TGTGCCAGCAGCGCCCCTGTCGGGGGCCGTAATGAAAAACTGTTTTTT
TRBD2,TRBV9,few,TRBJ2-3,CASSVTSGGTDTQYF,TGTGCCAGCAGCGTAACAAGCGGGGGCACAGATACGCAGTATTTT
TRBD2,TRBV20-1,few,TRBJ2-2,CSARVSGRRTGELFF,TGCAGTGCTAGAGTTAGCGGGAGGCGGACCGGGGAGCTGTTTTTT
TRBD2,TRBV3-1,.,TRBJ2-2,CASSQASGGTGELFF,TGTGCCAGCAGCCAAGCTAGCGGGGGCACCGGGGAGCTGTTTTTT
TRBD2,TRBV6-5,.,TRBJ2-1,CASSYSFTGRLAGGNEQFF,TGTGCCAGCAGTTACTCATTTACGGGGCGACTAGCGGGAGGCAATGAGCAGTTCTTC
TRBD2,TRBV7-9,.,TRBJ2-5,CASSAPSGSETQYF,TGTGCCAGCAGCGCGCCTAGCGGATCCGAGACCCAGTACTTC
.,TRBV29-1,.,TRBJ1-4,CSSIDVNEKLFF,TGCAGCAGTATCGACGTTAATGAAAAACTGTTTTTT
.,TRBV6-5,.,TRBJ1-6,CASSYSLPISSYNSPLHF,TGTGCCAGCAGTTATTCCCTCCCTATATCCTCCTATAATTCACCCCTCCACTTT
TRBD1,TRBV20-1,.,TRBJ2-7,CSASRDRVVEQYF,TGCAGTGCTAGTCGGGACAGGGTTGTAGAGCAGTACTTC
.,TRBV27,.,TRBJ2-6,CASSLSGEQSSGANVLTF,TGTGCCAGCAGTTTATCGGGGGAGCAGAGCTCTGGGGCCAACGTCCTGACTTTC
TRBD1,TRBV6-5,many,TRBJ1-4,CASSYGDRDTKKLFF,TGTGCCAGCAGTTACGGGGACAGGGATACTAAAAAACTGTTTTTT
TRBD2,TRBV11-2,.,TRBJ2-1,CASSLVGGRVNEQFF,TGTGCCAGCAGCTTAGTTGGCGGGAGGGTGAATGAGCAGTTCTTC
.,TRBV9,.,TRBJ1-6,CASSPRGMNNSPLHF,TGTGCCAGCAGCCCCCGGGGGATGAATAATTCACCCCTCCACTTT
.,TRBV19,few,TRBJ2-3,CASSIGSTSTDTQYF,TGTGCCAGTAGTATCGGGAGTACTAGCACAGATACGCAGTATTTT
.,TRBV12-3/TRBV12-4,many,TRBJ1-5,CASSFFGIYSNQPQHF,TGTGCCAGCAGTTTTTTCGGGATATATAGCAATCAGCCCCAGCATTTT
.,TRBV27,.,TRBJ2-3,CATAGGSGTDTQYF,TGTGCCACCGCCGGGGGTAGCGGCACAGATACGCAGTATTTT
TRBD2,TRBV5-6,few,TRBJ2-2,CASSLVPSGATGELFF,TGTGCCAGCAGCTTGGTGCCTAGCGGGGCCACCGGGGAGCTGTTTTTT
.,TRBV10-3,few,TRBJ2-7,CAISDVVENYEQYF,TGTGCCATCAGTGACGTCGTGGAAAACTACGAGCAGTACTTC